This T cell receptor (beta chain) was observed in a study of T cells after yellow fever vaccination. The CDR3 contains 11 residues. Germline CDR1 LGHDT, CDR2 YNNKEL (reference sequence). Deletions cut 4 bases from V and 9 bases from J, with 6 bases between. Comments on this clonotype: Its antigen is not known.

Broader study findings: In post-booster samples, most primary-vaccination clones reappeared (roughly 96% CD4, 70% to 90% CD8). The secondary response was weaker, and its peak arrived faster, on day 5 versus 15. Of the clonotypes, a small share occurred in both CD4 and CD8 compartments.

Template switching by 5'RACE produced TCR cDNA, adding a universal primer site and UMIs. TCRdb used MiXCR to reprocess the 5' RACE reads, holding one entry per CDR3 protein. The sample includes fewer than 500,000 distinct CDR3 sequences, roughly a sixth of them seen just once. The chain carries TRBV3-1 and TRBJ2-2; D unresolved. The receptor was isolated from a man younger than 35 who received the YFV17D yellow fever vaccine. Here the sequenced sample was PBMCs, taken before the yellow fever booster vaccination. The CDR3 loop reads CASSRGWELFF. The CDR3 coding sequence is TGTGCCAGCAGCCGGGGTTGGGAGCTGTTTTTT.